These 2 T cell receptor beta chains were sequenced from one sample in a study of radiation and T cells in renal cell carcinoma. Generated by immunoSEQ multiplex PCR, the TCRdb table keeps only in-frame clones and is missing some. The profile shows about 140,000 clones, roughly 83% of them singletons. Specified time point: baseline pretreatment blood. The treatment denotes: 15 Gy SBRT to primary tumor, nephrectomy 4 weeks later. The sequences come from blood, collected from a patient whose treatment included radiotherapy and nephrectomy. These receptor sequences come from a woman aged 45 to 65 with renal cell carcinoma.

The V gene is TRBV5-1, the J gene TRBJ2-5; D is possibly TRBD2 (6 bases). V was trimmed by 1 base and J by 5 bases, leaving 15 bases between them. Germline V gene data show CDR1 as SGHRS and CDR2 as YFSETQ. This CDR3 is 15 amino acids long. CDR3 bases: TGCGCCAGCAGCTTGCAGGCGGGGTTCAGGGAGACCCAGTACTTC. Translation: CASSLQAGFRETQYF.

In its sample, this clone was seen a few times. The rearrangement joins TRBV30 to TRBJ1-2, with D unresolved. The V end was cut by 2 bases, the J end by 2 bases, with 3 bases between. Germline V lookup: CDR1 GTSNPN, CDR2 SVGIG (reference sequence). The CDR3 extends over 11 amino acids. The CDR3 nucleotides read TGTGCCTGGAGTATCAACTATGGCTACACCTTC. This translates into CAWSINYGYTF.